Below, 7 T cell receptor beta chains from the same sample are listed, as sequenced in a study of post-analysis software for immune sequencing data. The study, taken as a whole, reports: There were about 5 TRBV segments more frequent in patients than controls, and TRBV5-6, TRBV5-1 and TRBV20-1 were among them.

Each TCR beta cDNA library carried unique molecular identifiers. Each CDR3 protein gets one entry after TCRdb re-called the PCR reads with MiXCR. This table has some 450,000 distinct CDR3 sequences, over 35% appearing once. Antigens for these TCRs are unknown. Sequenced input: blood. Source of these receptors: a girl aged 10 to 17 with multiple sclerosis.

The chain combines TRBV28 with TRBJ1-2; the match to TRBD1 covers 8 bases. V lost 5 bases to trimming and J lost 4 bases; unmatched junction nucleotides: 12. This CDR3 has 16 residues. Germline CDR1 is MDHEN and CDR2 is SYDVKM. Here the CDR3 DNA reads TGTGCCAGCAGTCTAGTCCCGGGACAGGTGCCCTATGGCTACACCTTC. This sequence encodes CASSLVPGQVPYGYTF.

This chain connects TRBV2 to TRBJ2-5; possible D gene TRBD1, 6 bases. Germline assignment: CDR1 SNHLY and CDR2 FYNNEI. The CDR3 sequence is 13 residues long. V was trimmed by 10 bases and J by 3 bases, leaving 15 bases between them. The CDR3: CATTPGVEETQYF. CDR3 nucleotides: TGTGCCACCACACCAGGGGTGGAAGAGACCCAGTACTTC.

The genes are TRBV11-2 and TRBJ1-6, with D hard to call. Germline lookup yields CDR1 SGHAT and CDR2 FQNNGV. This CDR3 comprises 14 residues. V gave up 1 base and J gave up 18 bases, with 19 bases separating them. CDR3 nucleotides: TGTGCCAGCAGCTTAGTTTTCGGACGGGGTCTCCGCCACTTT. Protein: CASSLVFGRGLRHF.

V gene TRBV5-1 combines with J gene TRBJ2-3, with D uncertain. Deletions cut 3 bases from V and 1 base from J, with 9 bases between. The CDR3 totals 14 residues. Germline loops: CDR1 SGHRS, CDR2 YFSETQ. The CDR3 DNA follows: TGCGCCAGCAGCTGGGCCCGGGGCACAGATACGCAGTATTTT. This gives the protein CASSWARGTDTQYF.

The chain carries TRBV21-1 and TRBJ2-4; the D call in the table, TRBD2, was not verified against the DNA. TRBV21-1 is an annotated pseudogene. The CDR3 contains 18 residues. CDR3 DNA sequence: TGTGCCAGCAGCAAAGAGTGCGGGAGGGCCTTCGCCAAAAACATTCAGTACTTC. Amino acids: CASSKECGRAFAKNIQYF.

The V call is TRBV6-6, the J call TRBJ2-7; D ambiguous. Germline V gives CDR1 MNHNY, CDR2 SVGAGI (reference sequence). V was trimmed by 2 bases and J by 2 bases, leaving 4 bases between them. The CDR3 runs 12 residues. The CDR3 region is CASSYPPYEQYF. Here the CDR3 DNA reads TGTGCCAGCAGTTACCCCCCCTACGAGCAGTACTTC.

This clonotype came up a few times. V usage is TRBV29-1 and J usage is TRBJ2-7, with 12 bases that match TRBD2. CDR1 SQVTM and CDR2 ANQGSEA come from the germline V gene. With 2 bases clipped from V and 10 bases from J, the junction kept 12 bases outside the gene matches. This CDR3 is 15 amino acids long. CDR3 loop: CSVEWASGRAANQYF. The CDR3 region has the DNA TGCAGCGTTGAATGGGCTAGCGGGAGGGCCGCCAACCAGTACTTC.